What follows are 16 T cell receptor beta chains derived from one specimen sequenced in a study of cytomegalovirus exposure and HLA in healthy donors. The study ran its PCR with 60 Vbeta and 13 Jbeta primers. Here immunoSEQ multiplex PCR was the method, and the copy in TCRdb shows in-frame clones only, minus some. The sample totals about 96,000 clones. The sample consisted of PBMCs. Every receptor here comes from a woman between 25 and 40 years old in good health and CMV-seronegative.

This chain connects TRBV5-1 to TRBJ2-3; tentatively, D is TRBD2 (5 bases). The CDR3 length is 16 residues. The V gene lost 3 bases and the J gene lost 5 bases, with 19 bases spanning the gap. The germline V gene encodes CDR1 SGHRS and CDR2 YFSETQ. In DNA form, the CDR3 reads TGCGCCAGCAGCTCCTCAGCGGTTCCTACAAAAGATACGCAGTATTTT. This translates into CASSSSAVPTKDTQYF.

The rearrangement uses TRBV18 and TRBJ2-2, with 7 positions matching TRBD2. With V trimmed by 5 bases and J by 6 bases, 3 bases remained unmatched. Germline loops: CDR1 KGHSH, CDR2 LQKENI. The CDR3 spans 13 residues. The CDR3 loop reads CASSSTSSGELFF. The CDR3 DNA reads TGTGCCAGCTCATCGACTAGCTCCGGGGAGCTGTTTTTT.

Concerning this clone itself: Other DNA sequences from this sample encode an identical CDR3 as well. CDR3 coding DNA: TGTGCCAGCAGGGACTCCTACACCGGGGAGCTGTTTTTT. Residues: CASRDSYTGELFF. This chain joins TRBV6-6 and TRBJ2-2; D is perhaps TRBD2 (5 bases). The germline CDR1 and CDR2 sequences are MNHNY and SVGAGI (reference sequence). Trimming removed 6 bases at V and 3 bases at J, with 8 bases between. This CDR3 region has 13 residues.

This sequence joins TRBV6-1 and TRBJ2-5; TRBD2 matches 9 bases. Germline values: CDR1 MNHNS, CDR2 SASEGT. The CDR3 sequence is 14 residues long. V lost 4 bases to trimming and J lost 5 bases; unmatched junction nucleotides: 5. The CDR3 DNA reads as TGTGCCAGCAGTGGAGCGGGAGGATGGGAGACCCAGTACTTC. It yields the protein CASSGAGGWETQYF.

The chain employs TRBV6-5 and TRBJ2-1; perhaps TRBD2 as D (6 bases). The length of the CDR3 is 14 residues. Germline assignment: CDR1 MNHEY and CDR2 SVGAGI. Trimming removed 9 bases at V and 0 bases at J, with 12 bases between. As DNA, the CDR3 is TGTGCCAGTAGCGGACGGAACTCCTACAATGAGCAGTTCTTC. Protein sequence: CASSGRNSYNEQFF.

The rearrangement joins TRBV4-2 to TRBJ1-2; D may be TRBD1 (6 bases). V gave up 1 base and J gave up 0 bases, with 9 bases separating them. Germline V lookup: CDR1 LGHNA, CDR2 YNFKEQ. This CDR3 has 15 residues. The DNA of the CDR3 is TGTGCCAGCAGCCAAGTACAGGGTTCTAACTATGGCTACACCTTC. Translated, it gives CASSQVQGSNYGYTF.

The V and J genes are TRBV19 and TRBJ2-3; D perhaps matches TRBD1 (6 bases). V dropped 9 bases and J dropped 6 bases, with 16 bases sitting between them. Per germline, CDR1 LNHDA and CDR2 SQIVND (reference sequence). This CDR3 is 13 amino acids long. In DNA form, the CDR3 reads TGTGCCAGCCAGGCAGGGGATCAGGATACGCAGTATTTT. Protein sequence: CASQAGDQDTQYF.

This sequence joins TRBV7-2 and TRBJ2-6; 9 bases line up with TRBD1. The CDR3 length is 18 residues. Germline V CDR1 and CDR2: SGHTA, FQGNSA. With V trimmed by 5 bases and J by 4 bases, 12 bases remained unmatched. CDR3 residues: CASSANRGRFSGANVLTF. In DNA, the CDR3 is TGTGCCAGCAGCGCAAACAGGGGGCGCTTCTCCGGGGCCAACGTCCTGACTTTC.

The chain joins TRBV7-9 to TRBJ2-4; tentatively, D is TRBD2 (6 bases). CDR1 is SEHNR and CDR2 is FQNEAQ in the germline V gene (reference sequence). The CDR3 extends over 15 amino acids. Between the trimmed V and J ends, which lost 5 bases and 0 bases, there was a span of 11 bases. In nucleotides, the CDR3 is TGTGCCAGCAGCCGTCCGGGACTAGCCAAAAACATTCAGTACTTC. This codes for CASSRPGLAKNIQYF.

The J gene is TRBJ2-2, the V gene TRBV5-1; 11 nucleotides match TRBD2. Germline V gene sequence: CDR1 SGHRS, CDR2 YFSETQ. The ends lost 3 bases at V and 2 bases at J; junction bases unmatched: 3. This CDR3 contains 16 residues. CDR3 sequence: CASSSGLAENTGELFF. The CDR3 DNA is TGCGCCAGCAGCTCGGGACTAGCGGAAAACACCGGGGAGCTGTTTTTT.

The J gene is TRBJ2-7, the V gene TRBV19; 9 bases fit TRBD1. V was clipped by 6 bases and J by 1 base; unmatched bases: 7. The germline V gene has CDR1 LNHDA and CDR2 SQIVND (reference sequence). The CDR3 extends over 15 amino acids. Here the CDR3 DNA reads TGTGCCAGTAGCCTCGGGGGACAGGGATCCTACGAGCAGTACTTC. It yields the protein CASSLGGQGSYEQYF.

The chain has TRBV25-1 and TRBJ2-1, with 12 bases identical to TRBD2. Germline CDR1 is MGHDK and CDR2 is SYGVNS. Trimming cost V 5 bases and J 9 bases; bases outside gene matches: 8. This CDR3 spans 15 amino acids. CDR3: CASSQRLAGGAEQFF. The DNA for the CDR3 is TGTGCCAGCAGTCAGCGGCTAGCGGGAGGGGCTGAGCAGTTCTTC.

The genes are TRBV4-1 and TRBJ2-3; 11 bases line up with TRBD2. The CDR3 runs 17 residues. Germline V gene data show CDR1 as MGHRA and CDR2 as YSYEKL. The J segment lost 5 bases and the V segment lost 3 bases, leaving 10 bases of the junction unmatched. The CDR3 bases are TGCGCCAGCAGCCAGGACCCTTCCGGGACTAGCGGAGATACGCAGTATTTT. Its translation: CASSQDPSGTSGDTQYF.

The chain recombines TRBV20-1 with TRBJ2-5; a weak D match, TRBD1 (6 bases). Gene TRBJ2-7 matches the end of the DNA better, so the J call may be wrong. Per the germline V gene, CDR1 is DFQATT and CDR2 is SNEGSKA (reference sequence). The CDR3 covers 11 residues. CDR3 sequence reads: CSARTGYEQYF. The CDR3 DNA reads TGCAGTGCTAGAACAGGGTACGAGCAGTACTTC.

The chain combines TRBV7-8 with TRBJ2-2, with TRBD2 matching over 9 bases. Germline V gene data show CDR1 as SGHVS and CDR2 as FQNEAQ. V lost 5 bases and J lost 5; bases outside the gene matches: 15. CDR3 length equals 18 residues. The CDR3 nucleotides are TGTGCCAGCAGCCCACCTTGGGGTAGCGGGGGACCGACCGGGGAGCTGTTTTTT. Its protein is CASSPPWGSGGPTGELFF.

The DNA for the CDR3 is TGTGCCAGCAGTGAAGACATCGCAGACAAAAACATTCAGTACTTC. Its translation is CASSEDIADKNIQYF. This chain connects TRBV6-1 to TRBJ2-4; D unresolved. This CDR3 comprises 15 residues. Trimming removed 1 base at V and 3 bases at J, with 10 bases between. Germline V CDR1 and CDR2: MNHNS, SASEGT.